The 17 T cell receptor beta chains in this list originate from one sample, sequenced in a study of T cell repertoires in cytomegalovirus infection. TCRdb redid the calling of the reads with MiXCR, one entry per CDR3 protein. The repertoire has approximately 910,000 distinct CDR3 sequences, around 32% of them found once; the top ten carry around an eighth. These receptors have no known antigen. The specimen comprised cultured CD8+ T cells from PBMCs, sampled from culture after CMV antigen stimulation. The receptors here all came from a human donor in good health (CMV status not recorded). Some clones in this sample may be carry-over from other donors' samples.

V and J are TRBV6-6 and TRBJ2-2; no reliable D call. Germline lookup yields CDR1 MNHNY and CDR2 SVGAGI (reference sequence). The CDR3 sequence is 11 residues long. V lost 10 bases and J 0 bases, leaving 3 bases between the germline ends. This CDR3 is CAISNTGELFF. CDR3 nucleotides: TGTGCCATTTCGAACACCGGGGAGCTGTTTTTT.

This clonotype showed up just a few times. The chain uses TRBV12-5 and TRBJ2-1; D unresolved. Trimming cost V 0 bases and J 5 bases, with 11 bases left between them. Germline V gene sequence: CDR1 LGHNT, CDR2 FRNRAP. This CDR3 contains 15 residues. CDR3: CASGLVRVTHNEQFF. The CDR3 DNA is TGTGCTAGTGGTTTGGTACGCGTCACCCACAATGAGCAGTTCTTC.

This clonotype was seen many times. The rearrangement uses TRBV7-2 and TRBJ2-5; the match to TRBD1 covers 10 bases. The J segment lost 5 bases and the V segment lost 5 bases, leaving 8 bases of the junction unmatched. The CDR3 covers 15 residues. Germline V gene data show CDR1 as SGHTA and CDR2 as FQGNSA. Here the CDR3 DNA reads TGTGCCAGCAGCCCTAACCGGGACAGGGGCGAGACCCAGTACTTC. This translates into CASSPNRDRGETQYF.

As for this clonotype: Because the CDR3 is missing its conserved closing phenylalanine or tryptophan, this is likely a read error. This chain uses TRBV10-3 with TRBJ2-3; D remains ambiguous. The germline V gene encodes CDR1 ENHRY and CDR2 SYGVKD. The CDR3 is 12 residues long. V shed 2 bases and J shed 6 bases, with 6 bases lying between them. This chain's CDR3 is CAISEDGDTQYY. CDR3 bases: TGTGCCATCAGTGAGGACGGGGATACGCAGTATTAT.

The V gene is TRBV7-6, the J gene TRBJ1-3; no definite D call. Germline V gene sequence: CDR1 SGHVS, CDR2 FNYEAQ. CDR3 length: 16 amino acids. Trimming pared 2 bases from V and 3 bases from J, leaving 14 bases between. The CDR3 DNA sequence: TGTGCCAGCAGCTTATCTTCCCCCGGAGGTGGAAACACCATATATTTT. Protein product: CASSLSSPGGGNTIYF.

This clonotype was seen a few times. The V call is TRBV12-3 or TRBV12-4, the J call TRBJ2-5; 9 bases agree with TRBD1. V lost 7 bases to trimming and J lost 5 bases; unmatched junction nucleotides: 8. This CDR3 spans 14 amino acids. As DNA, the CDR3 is TGTGCCAGCACCCTACAGGGGGCGCAGGAGACCCAGTACTTC. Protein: CASTLQGAQETQYF.

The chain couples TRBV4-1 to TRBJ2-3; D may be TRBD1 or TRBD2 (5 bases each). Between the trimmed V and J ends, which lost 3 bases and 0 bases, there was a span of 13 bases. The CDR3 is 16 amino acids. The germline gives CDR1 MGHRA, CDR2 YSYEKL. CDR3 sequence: CASSHPRDQSTDTQYF. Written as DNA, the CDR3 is TGCGCCAGCAGCCACCCCCGGGACCAAAGCACAGATACGCAGTATTTT.

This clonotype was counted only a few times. The DNA for the CDR3 is TGTGCCAGCAGTTACTCGGGCGGACAGAATTCACCCCTCCACTTT. Protein sequence: CASSYSGGQNSPLHF. The chain joins TRBV6-5 to TRBJ1-6; TRBD1 might be the D (6 bases). Trimming removed 0 bases at V and 7 bases at J, with 10 bases between. CDR1 and CDR2 from the germline V gene are MNHEY and SVGAGI. This CDR3 comprises 15 residues.

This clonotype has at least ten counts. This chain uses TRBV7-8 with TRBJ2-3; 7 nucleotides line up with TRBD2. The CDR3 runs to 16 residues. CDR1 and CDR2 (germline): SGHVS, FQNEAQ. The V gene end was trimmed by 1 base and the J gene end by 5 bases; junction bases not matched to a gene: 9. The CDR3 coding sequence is TGTGCCAGCAGCTTAGGGCGGGGGATCGCACAAGATACGCAGTATTTT. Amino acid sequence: CASSLGRGIAQDTQYF.

For the CDR3, the DNA is TGTGCCACCGATCGGGGTGGCCCTGAGCAGTTCTTC. Protein sequence: CATDRGGPEQFF. The genes are TRBV24-1 and TRBJ2-1, with D possibly matching TRBD2 (5 bases). The germline V gene has CDR1 KGHDR and CDR2 SFDVKD. The CDR3 is made up of 12 amino acids. V shed 9 bases and J shed 9 bases, with 14 bases lying between them.

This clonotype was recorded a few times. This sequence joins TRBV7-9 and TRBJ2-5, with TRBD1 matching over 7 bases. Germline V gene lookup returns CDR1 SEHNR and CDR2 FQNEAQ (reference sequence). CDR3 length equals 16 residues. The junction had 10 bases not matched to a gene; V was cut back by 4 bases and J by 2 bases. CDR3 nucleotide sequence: TGTGCCAGCAGCTCCGCGACAGGGTTAGAACAAGAGACCCAGTACTTC. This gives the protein CASSSATGLEQETQYF.

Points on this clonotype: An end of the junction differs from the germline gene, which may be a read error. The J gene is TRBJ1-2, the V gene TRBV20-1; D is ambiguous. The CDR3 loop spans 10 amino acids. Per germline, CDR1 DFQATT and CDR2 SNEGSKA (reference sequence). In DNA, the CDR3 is TGCAGTGCTAGAGATATCCAGATGTTATTC. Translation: CSARDIQMLF.

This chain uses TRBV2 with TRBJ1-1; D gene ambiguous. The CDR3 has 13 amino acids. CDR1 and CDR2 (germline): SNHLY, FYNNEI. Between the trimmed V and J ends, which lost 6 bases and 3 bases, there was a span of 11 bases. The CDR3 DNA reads TGTGCCAGCAGAGAGGGCGAGGACACTGAAGCTTTCTTT. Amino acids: CASREGEDTEAFF.

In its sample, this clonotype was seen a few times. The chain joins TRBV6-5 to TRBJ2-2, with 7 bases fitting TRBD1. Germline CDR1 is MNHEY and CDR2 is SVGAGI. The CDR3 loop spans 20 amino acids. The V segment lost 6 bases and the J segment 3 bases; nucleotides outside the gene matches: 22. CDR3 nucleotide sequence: TGTGCCAGCAGCCCGAACGGGTGGAGAGGGGGCCCGAAGGACACCGGGGAGCTGTTTTTT. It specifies CASSPNGWRGGPKDTGELFF.

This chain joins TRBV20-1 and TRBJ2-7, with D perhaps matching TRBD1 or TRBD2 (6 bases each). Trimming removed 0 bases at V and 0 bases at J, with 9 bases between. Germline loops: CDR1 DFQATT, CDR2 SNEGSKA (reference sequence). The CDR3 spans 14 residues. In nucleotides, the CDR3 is TGCAGTGCTAGAGATAGGGGGGCCTCCTACGAGCAGTACTTC. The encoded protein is CSARDRGASYEQYF.

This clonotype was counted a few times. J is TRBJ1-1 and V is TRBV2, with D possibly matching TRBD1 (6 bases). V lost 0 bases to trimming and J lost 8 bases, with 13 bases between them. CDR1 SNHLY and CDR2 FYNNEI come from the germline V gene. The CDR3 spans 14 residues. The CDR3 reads CASSEASGGLEAFF. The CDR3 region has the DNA TGTGCCAGCAGTGAAGCCTCCGGGGGCTTAGAAGCTTTCTTT.

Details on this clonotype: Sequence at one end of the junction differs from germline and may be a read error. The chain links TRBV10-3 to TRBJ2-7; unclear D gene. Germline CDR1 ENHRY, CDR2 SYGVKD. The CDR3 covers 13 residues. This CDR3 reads CASSMTNPYEQYF. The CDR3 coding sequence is TGTGCCAGCAGTATGACAAACCCCTACGAGCAGTACTTC.